The 7 T cell receptor beta chains listed next were all sequenced from one sample in a study of blood T cell repertoires in COVID-19 (dated by TCRdb to about 2020). Receptor libraries were prepared by the immunoSEQ multiplex PCR assay. What TCRdb holds here is the immuneACCESS table cut down to in-frame rearrangements. Part of the clones is not present; checked against another copy, under half of the missing clones reflect an unresolved V gene, and the others are unexplained. Recorded for this sample are about 110,000 clones; roughly nine tenths of them occurred a single time. Together, the top ten hold roughly 32% of the sample. Material for sequencing was peripheral blood. These receptors originate from a woman older than 75 with acute or convalescent COVID-19.

CDR3 nucleotides: TGTGCCAGCAGTTACTCGAGCCCCAGGGGGGCGCATAACTATGGCTACACCTTC. Translating it yields CASSYSSPRGAHNYGYTF. This rearrangement joins TRBV6-2 or TRBV6-3 to TRBJ1-2, with 7 bases fitting TRBD1. J was trimmed by 1 base and V by 0 bases; bases with no gene match: 11. Germline CDR1 and CDR2: MNHEY and SVGEGT. There are 18 residues in the CDR3.

The chain recombines TRBV11-2 with TRBJ2-3, with D possibly TRBD1 on 6 matching bases. CDR1 is SGHAT and CDR2 is FQNNGV in the germline V gene. The V gene lost 5 bases and the J gene lost 2 bases, with 17 bases spanning the gap. This CDR3 is 16 amino acids long. This CDR3 reads CASSLQGFLFTDTQYF. The CDR3 DNA is TGTGCCAGCAGCCTACAGGGTTTCCTGTTCACAGATACGCAGTATTTT.

The chain recombines TRBV5-4 with TRBJ1-4; the D gene is possibly TRBD1 (6 bases). Germline values: CDR1 SGHNT, CDR2 YYREEE (reference sequence). The CDR3 runs 15 residues. V lost 4 bases and J lost 7, with 17 bases in between. The CDR3 coding sequence is TGTGCCAGCAGCCCACGCACAGGGTCAGGTGAAAAACTGTTTTTT. Translation: CASSPRTGSGEKLFF.

The genes are TRBV10-3 and TRBJ1-1; unclear D gene. CDR1 and CDR2 (germline): ENHRY, SYGVKD. The CDR3 contains 13 residues. V dropped 3 bases and J dropped 8 bases, with 13 bases sitting between them. The CDR3 sequence: CAISDLAGGEAFF. The CDR3 DNA sequence: TGTGCCATCAGTGATCTCGCCGGCGGAGAAGCTTTCTTT.

V usage is TRBV7-8 and J usage is TRBJ1-1; 8 nucleotides agree with TRBD1. This CDR3 comprises 21 residues. J gave up 1 base and V 0 bases, and 19 bases lay outside the gene matches. The germline V gene encodes CDR1 SGHVS and CDR2 FQNEAQ. This chain's CDR3 is CASSLAASFAPDRAGNTEAFF. The CDR3 DNA reads as TGTGCCAGCAGCTTAGCGGCATCCTTCGCACCGGACAGGGCGGGGAACACTGAAGCTTTCTTT.

The chain combines TRBV28 with TRBJ1-2, with D tentatively TRBD1 (5 bases). There are 15 residues in the CDR3. In germline, CDR1 is MDHEN, CDR2 SYDVKM. V lost 9 bases, J lost 3 bases, and 20 bases lay in between. CDR3 residues: CASRTGGAGDYGYTF. The CDR3 DNA reads TGTGCCAGTCGCACAGGAGGGGCAGGAGACTATGGCTACACCTTC.

The CDR3 sequence is CVRSLTRQRMNTEAFF. In DNA, the CDR3 is TGTGTCAGAAGCTTAACAAGACAGAGAATGAACACTGAAGCTTTCTTT. The J gene is TRBJ1-1, the V gene TRBV7-5; the D segment call TRBD1 is taken from the table without a DNA check. TRBV7-5 is a pseudogene locus. The CDR3 covers 16 residues.